This paragraph covers one T cell receptor (beta chain) sequence. The data stem from a study of blood T cell repertoires in COVID-19. This CDR3 is built from 17 residues. The J segment lost 5 bases and the V segment lost 1 base, leaving 11 bases of the junction unmatched. From germline, CDR1 is KGHDR and CDR2 SFDVKD. Some clones are missing from TCRdb's copy, which holds only in-frame ones; the method was immunoSEQ multiplex PCR. The sample lists 200,000 to 250,000 clones; 80% to 90% were seen once. Input material: PBMCs or T cells enriched from blood (not recorded which). V gene TRBV24-1 combines with J gene TRBJ2-5, with 8 bases identical to TRBD1. The source is a young woman who had been exposed to COVID-19. The chain's CDR3 is CATSDLGGQAYRETQYF. The DNA for the CDR3 is TGTGCCACCAGTGATTTAGGGGGACAGGCCTACCGGGAGACCCAGTACTTC.